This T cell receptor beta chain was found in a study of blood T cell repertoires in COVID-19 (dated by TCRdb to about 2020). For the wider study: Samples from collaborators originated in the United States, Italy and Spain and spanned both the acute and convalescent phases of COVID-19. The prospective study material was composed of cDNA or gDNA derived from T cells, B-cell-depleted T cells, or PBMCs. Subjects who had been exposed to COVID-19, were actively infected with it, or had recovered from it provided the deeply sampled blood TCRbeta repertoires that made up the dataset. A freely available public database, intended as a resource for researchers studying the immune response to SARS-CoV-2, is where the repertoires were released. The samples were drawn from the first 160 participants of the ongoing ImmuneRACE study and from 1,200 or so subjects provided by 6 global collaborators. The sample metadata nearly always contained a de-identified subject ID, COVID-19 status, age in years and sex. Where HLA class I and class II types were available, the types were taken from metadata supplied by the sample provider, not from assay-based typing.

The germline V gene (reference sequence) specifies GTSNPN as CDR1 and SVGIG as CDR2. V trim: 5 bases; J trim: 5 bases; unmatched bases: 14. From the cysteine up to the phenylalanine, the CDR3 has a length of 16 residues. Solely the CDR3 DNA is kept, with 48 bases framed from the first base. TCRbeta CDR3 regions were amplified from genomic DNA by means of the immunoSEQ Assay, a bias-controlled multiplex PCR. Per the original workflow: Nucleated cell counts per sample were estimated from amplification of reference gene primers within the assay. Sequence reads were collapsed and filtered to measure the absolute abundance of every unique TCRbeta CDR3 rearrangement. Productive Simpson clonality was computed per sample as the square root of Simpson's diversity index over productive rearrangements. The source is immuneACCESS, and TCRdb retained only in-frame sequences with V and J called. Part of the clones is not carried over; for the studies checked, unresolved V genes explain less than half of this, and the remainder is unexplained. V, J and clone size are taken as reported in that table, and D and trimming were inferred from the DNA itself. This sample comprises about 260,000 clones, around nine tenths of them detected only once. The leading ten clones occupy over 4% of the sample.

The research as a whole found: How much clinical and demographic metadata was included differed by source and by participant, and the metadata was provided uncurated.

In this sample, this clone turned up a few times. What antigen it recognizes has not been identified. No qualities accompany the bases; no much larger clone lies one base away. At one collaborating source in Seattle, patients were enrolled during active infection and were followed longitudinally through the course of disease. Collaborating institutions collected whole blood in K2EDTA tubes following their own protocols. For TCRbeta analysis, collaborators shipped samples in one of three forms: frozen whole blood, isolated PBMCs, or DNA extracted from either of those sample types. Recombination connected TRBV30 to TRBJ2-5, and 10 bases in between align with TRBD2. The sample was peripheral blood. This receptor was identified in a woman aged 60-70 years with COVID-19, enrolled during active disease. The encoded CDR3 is CAWGRGLAGVVETQYF. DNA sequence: TGTGCCTGGGGGAGGGGGCTAGCGGGAGTAGTGGAGACCCAGTACTTC.